The clone carrying this T cell receptor (beta chain) was detected only a few times. Antigen specificity is unknown. The sample is drawn from a study of cytomegalovirus exposure and HLA in healthy donors. Overall study: Previous work identified roughly 120 million unique TCR beta sequences from around 200 million T cells.

Trimming removed 0 bases from V and 4 bases from J; junction bases left unmatched: 3. This CDR3 has 16 residues. Germline V lookup: CDR1 SGHRS, CDR2 YFSETQ. Whole-study findings and limits: In presence/absence analyses, roughly uniform sequencing depth across donors was assumed. 87-base-pair reads could not separate some V segments, including TRBV6-2 and TRBV6-3. There were reportedly fewer N-insertions in an Asian-associated ancestry cluster than the roughly 670-donor mean, in a later analysis.

The PCR made use of 60 Vbeta and 13 Jbeta primers. Profiled with immunoSEQ multiplex PCR; TCRdb holds only in-frame clones, not every one. Of 150,000 to 200,000 clones listed, around three quarters were seen once; the top ten hold approximately 2%. The chain is built from TRBV5-1 and TRBJ2-2; 10 bases map to TRBD2. The sequenced material came from PBMCs. The origin of this receptor is a woman in her twenties or thirties in good health and CMV-seropositive. DNA of the CDR3: TGCGCCAGCAGCTTGGGGACTAGCGGCTTCACCGGGGAGCTGTTTTTT. This gives the protein CASSLGTSGFTGELFF.